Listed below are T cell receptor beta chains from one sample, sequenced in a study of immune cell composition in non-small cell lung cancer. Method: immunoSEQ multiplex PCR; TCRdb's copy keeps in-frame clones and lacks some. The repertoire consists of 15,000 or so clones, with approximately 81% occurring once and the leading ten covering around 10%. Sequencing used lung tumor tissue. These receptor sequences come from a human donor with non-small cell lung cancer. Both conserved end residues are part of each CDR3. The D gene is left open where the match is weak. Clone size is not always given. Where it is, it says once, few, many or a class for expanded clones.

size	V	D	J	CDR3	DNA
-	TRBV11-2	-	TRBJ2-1	CASSLKSGNEQFF	TGTGCCAGCAGCTTAAAGTCCGGAAATGAGCAGTTCTTC
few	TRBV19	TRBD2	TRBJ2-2	CASSIKEREFTGELFF	TGTGCCAGTAGTATTAAAGAGCGGGAGTTCACCGGGGAGCTGTTTTTT
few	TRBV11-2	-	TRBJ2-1	CASSLEYARGNEQFF	TGTGCCAGCAGCTTAGAATACGCGCGTGGTAATGAGCAGTTCTTC
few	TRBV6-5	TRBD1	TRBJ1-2	CASSYGAGGGYTF	TGTGCCAGCAGTTATGGGGCAGGGGGAGGCTACACCTTC
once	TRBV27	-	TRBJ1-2	CASTPSTGSYGYTF	TGTGCCAGCACCCCAAGTACAGGGTCCTATGGCTACACCTTC
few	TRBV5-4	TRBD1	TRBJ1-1	CASSLDDRVGTEAFF	TGTGCCAGCAGCTTGGACGACAGGGTTGGGACTGAAGCTTTCTTT
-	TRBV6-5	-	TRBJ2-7	CASSYNRPELLYEQYF	TGTGCCAGCAGTTACAATCGGCCAGAACTTCTCTACGAGCAGTACTTC
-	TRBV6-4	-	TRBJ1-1	CASSSTGNTEAFF	TGTGCCAGCAGTTCTACAGGGAACACTGAAGCTTTCTTT
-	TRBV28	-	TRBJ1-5	CASSYNQPQHF	TGTGCCAGCAGCTACAATCAGCCCCAGCATTTT
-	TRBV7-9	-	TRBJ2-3	CASSYSAGSDTQYF	TGTGCCAGCAGCTATTCGGCGGGTTCAGATACGCAGTATTTT
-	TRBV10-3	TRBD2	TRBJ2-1	CAISESRSSGGAEQFF	TGTGCCATCAGTGAGTCGCGGTCTAGCGGGGGTGCTGAGCAGTTCTTC
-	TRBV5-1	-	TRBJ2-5	CASSFKGGIQETQYF	TGCGCCAGCAGCTTCAAGGGAGGAATCCAAGAGACCCAGTACTTC
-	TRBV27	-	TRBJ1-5	CASSATLQGGGNQPQHF	TGTGCCAGCAGTGCCACATTACAGGGCGGCGGCAATCAGCCCCAGCATTTT
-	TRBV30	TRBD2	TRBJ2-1	CAWSEASGRASYNEQFF	TGTGCCTGGAGTGAGGCTAGCGGGAGGGCTTCCTACAATGAGCAGTTCTTC
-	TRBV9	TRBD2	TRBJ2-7	CASSFRSGRTYEQYF	TGTGCCAGCAGCTTCCGTAGCGGGCGTACCTACGAGCAGTACTTC
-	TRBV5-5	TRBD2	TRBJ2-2	CASSLVPGLGTGELFF	TGTGCCAGCAGCTTGGTGCCGGGACTAGGAACCGGGGAGCTGTTTTTT
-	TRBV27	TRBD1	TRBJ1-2	CASSERDRGRLYGYTF	TGTGCCAGCAGTGAAAGGGACAGGGGGCGCCTCTATGGCTACACCTTC
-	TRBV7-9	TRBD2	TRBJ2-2	CASTLPSGENTGELFF	TGTGCCAGCACTCTCCCCAGCGGGGAAAACACCGGGGAGCTGTTTTTT
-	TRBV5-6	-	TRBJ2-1	CASSLGWAMSSYNEQFF	TGTGCCAGCAGCTTGGGATGGGCGATGAGCTCCTACAATGAGCAGTTCTTC
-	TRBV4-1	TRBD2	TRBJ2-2	CASSLIHLAGVDTGELFF	TGCGCCAGCAGCCTAATCCACCTAGCGGGAGTTGACACCGGGGAGCTGTTTTTT
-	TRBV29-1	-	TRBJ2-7	CSVVPLAGEQYF	TGCAGCGTTGTCCCCCTAGCAGGCGAGCAGTACTTC
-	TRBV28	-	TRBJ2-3	CASGGELGTDTQYF	TGTGCCAGCGGAGGGGAGTTGGGCACAGATACGCAGTATTTT
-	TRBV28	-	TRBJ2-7	CASRLHRDEQYF	TGTGCCAGCAGGCTCCACAGAGACGAGCAGTACTTC
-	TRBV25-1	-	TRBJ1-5	CASSLQGRNQPQHF	TGTGCCAGCAGTCTGCAGGGAAGGAATCAGCCCCAGCATTTT
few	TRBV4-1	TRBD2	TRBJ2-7	CASSQGGTSQHEQYF	TGCGCCAGCAGCCAAGGGGGGACTAGCCAGCACGAGCAGTACTTC
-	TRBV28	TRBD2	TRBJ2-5	CASSDSGSGETQYF	TGTGCCAGCAGCGATAGCGGGAGTGGAGAGACCCAGTACTTC
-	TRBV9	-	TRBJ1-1	CASSTLGGTTEAFF	TGTGCCAGCAGCACATTAGGGGGTACCACTGAAGCTTTCTTT
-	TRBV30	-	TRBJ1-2	CAWSEAGIYGYTF	TGTGCCTGGAGTGAGGCAGGGATCTATGGCTACACCTTC
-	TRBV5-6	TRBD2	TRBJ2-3	CASSSLAGAADTQYF	TGTGCCAGCAGCTCCCTAGCGGGAGCGGCAGATACGCAGTATTTT
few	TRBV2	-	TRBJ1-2	CASSEDTRNYGYTF	TGTGCCAGCAGCGAGGACACCCGAAACTATGGCTACACCTTC
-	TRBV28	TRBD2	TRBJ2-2	CASSLRVSGVNTGELFF	TGTGCCAGCAGTTTAAGGGTTAGCGGGGTGAACACCGGGGAGCTGTTTTTT
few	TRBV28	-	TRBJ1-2	CASTLWAVGHGYTF	TGTGCCAGCACCCTTTGGGCAGTGGGGCATGGCTACACCTTC
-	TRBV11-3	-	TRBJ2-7	CASSSRDVAYEQYF	TGTGCCAGCAGCTCAAGGGACGTTGCCTACGAGCAGTACTTC